These 7 T cell receptor beta chains were all obtained from the same sample, sequenced in a study of identical twins. TCRdb re-derived calls from the 5' RACE reads in MiXCR, one entry per CDR3 protein. The sample lists about 210,000 distinct CDR3 sequences, around 9.6% occurring once. The specimen sequenced was memory (CD45RO+) T cells sorted from blood. Every receptor here comes from a woman aged 18-29 years in good health.

V and J are TRBV10-3 and TRBJ2-1; weak D call: TRBD2 (6 bases). The CDR3 spans 15 residues. V was trimmed by 6 bases and J by 2 bases, leaving 14 bases between them. Per germline, CDR1 ENHRY and CDR2 SYGVKD. The CDR3 nucleotides read TGTGCCATCAGCCCAAGCGGGCCCCCCTACAATGAGCAGTTCTTC. It is translated as CAISPSGPPYNEQFF.

In its sample, this clonotype was seen a few times. The V call is TRBV6-5, the J call TRBJ2-7, with 13 nucleotides matching TRBD2. V shed 0 bases and J 4 bases; nucleotides not matched to a gene: 0. The length of the CDR3 is 15 residues. Germline V lookup: CDR1 MNHEY, CDR2 SVGAGI. DNA for the CDR3: TGTGCCAGCAGTTACTCGACTAGCGGGGGGTACGAGCAGTACTTC. This gives the protein CASSYSTSGGYEQYF.

The V call is TRBV20-1, the J call TRBJ2-2; the D gene could be TRBD1 or TRBD2 (5 bases each). Trimming stripped 3 bases from V and 8 bases from J, with 22 bases between. Germline V gives CDR1 DFQATT, CDR2 SNEGSKA (reference sequence). The CDR3 sequence is 16 residues long. CDR3 DNA: TGCAGTGCTAGCTCCAGAGGGACCTGGCAAAGTGGGGAGCTGTTTTTT. It is translated as CSASSRGTWQSGELFF.

This clonotype showed up many times. This chain connects TRBV12-3 or TRBV12-4 to TRBJ2-2; 9 positions agree with TRBD2. With V trimmed by 3 bases and J by 6 bases, 8 bases remained unmatched. The CDR3 is made up of 16 amino acids. This chain's CDR3 is CASSFSTSGLAGELFF. The CDR3 region has the DNA TGTGCCAGCAGTTTCAGCACTAGCGGGTTGGCCGGGGAGCTGTTTTTT.

The V and J genes are TRBV12-3 or TRBV12-4 and TRBJ1-1; maybe TRBD1 (6 bases). The CDR3 has 12 amino acids. V was clipped by 5 bases and J by 6 bases, with 10 bases between them. The CDR3 coding sequence is TGTGCCAGCAGTCGGGGGGGCCCTGAAGCTTTCTTT. Encoded protein: CASSRGGPEAFF.

This rearrangement joins TRBV7-2 to TRBJ2-3; no definite D call. The CDR3 totals 15 residues. V was clipped by 3 bases and J by 4 bases, with 14 bases between them. The germline gives CDR1 SGHTA, CDR2 FQGNSA. This chain's CDR3 is CASSFFSHSADTQYF. The CDR3 DNA follows: TGTGCCAGCAGCTTTTTTAGCCACTCCGCAGATACGCAGTATTTT.

This clonotype was found a few times. The chain employs TRBV25-1 and TRBJ2-5, with D perhaps TRBD1 (6 bases). The CDR3 extends over 16 amino acids. V lost 3 bases and J 3 bases, leaving 17 bases between the germline ends. The germline CDR1 and CDR2 sequences are MGHDK and SYGVNS. CDR3: CASSDGPMGAKETQYF. The CDR3 coding sequence is TGTGCCAGCAGTGACGGGCCAATGGGGGCGAAAGAGACCCAGTACTTC.